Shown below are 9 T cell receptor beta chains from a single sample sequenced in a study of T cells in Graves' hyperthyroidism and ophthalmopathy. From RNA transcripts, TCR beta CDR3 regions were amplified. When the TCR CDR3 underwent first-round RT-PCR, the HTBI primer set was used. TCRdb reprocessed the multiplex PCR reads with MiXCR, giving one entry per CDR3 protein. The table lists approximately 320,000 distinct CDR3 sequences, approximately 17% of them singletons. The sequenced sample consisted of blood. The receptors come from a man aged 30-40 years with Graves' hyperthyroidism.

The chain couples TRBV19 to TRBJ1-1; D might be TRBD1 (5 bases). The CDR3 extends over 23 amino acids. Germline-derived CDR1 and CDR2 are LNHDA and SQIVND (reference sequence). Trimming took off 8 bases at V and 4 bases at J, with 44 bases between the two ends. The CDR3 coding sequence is TGTGCCAGTTGCGTTACTAAGAATATCGGAGAGGGAAACCCTTTCCGGGGGAGCACTGAAGCTTTCTTT. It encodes CASCVTKNIGEGNPFRGSTEAFF.

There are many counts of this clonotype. CDR3 nucleotide sequence: TGTGCCAGCAGTTACGGGACACCGAACACTGAAGCTTTCTTT. Residues: CASSYGTPNTEAFF. The J gene is TRBJ1-1, the V gene TRBV6-1; a possible D gene is TRBD1 (6 bases). The CDR3 length is 14 residues. V was pared by 5 bases and J by 1 base, with 11 bases between. Germline V gives CDR1 MNHNS, CDR2 SASEGT.

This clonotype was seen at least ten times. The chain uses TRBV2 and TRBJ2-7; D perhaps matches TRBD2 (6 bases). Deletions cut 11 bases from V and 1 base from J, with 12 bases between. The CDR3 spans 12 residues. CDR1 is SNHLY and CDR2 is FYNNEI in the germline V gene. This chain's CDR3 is CAGGGTSYEQYF. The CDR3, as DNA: TGTGCCGGGGGTGGGACTTCCTACGAGCAGTACTTC.

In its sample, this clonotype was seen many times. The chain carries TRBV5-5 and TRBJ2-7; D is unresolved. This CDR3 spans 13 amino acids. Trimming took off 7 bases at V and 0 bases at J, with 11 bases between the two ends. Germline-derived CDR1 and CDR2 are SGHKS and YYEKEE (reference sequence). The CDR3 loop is CASEDPPSYEQYF. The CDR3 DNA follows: TGTGCCAGCGAGGACCCGCCCTCCTACGAGCAGTACTTC. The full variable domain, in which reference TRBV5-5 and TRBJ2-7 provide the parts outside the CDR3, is DAGVTQSPTHLIKTRGQQVTLRCSPISGHKSVSWYQQVLGQGPQFIFQYYEKEERGRGNFPDRFSARQFPNYSSELNVNALLLGDSALYLCASEDPPSYEQYFGPGTRLTVT.

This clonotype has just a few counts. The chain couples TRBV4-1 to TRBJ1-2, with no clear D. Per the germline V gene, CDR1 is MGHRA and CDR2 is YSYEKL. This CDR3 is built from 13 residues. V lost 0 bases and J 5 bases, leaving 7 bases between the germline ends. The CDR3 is CASSQDFLYGYTF. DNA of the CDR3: TGCGCCAGCAGCCAAGATTTCCTTTATGGCTACACCTTC.

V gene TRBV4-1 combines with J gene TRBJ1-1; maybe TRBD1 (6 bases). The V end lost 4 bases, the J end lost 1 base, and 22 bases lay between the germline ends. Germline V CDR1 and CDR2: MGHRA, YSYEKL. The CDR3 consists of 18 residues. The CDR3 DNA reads TGCGCCAGCAGCCTACAGACAGGTCGAATAGAACAGAACACTGAAGCTTTCTTT. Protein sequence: CASSLQTGRIEQNTEAFF.

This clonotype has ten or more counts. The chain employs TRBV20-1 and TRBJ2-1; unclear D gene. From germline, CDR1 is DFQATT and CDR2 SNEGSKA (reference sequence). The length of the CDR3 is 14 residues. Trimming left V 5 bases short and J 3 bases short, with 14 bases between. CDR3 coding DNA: TGCAGTGCTGATGCGAGGCGAGGCTACAATGAGCAGTTCTTC. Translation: CSADARRGYNEQFF.

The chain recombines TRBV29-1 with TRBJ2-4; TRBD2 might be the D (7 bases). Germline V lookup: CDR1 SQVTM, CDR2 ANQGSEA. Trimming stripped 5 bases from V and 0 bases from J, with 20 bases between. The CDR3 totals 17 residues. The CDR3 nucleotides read TGCAGCGTTTGGGAGGGAGTGGGGGCGGGAGCCAAAAACATTCAGTACTTC. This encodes CSVWEGVGAGAKNIQYF.

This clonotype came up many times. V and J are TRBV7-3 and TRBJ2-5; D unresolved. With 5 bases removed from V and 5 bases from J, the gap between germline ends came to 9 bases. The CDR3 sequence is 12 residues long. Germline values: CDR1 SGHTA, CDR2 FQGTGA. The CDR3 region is CASSPPSETQYF. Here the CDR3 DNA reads TGTGCCAGCAGCCCTCCGAGCGAGACCCAGTACTTC.